This TCR beta chain was obtained from a study of shared clonotypes between healthy human individuals. Findings and limits, study-wide: Limited genetic and exposure-history diversity came from having few donors. Memory subsets had estimated richness that was generally smaller than that of naive subsets.

The count of this clone is one. Antigen unknown. Nashville, Tennessee was home to all donors, who were Caucasian adults. Investigators spread the genomic DNA of each subset evenly over several immunoSEQ plates. The data were produced by immunoSEQ multiplex PCR, yet TCRdb's version contains in-frame clones alone and is incomplete. The table has about 2.4 million clones, 80% to 95% seen once. CDR3 size: 14 residues. Trimming stripped 6 bases from V and 5 bases from J, with 13 bases between. Germline CDR1 reads MNHEY; CDR2 reads SMNVEV (reference sequence). The chain couples TRBV27 to TRBJ1-4, with TRBD1 as a possible D gene (5 bases). The TCR comes from a man aged 18 to 30 in good health. Some clones in this sample may be carry-over from other donors' samples. The source material was naive CD4+ T cells from PBMCs. Subset given: CD45RA+ positively selected. CDR3 region: CASSPGRLNEKLFF. The CDR3 nucleotides read TGTGCCAGCAGCCCGGGACGGTTAAATGAAAAACTGTTTTTT.